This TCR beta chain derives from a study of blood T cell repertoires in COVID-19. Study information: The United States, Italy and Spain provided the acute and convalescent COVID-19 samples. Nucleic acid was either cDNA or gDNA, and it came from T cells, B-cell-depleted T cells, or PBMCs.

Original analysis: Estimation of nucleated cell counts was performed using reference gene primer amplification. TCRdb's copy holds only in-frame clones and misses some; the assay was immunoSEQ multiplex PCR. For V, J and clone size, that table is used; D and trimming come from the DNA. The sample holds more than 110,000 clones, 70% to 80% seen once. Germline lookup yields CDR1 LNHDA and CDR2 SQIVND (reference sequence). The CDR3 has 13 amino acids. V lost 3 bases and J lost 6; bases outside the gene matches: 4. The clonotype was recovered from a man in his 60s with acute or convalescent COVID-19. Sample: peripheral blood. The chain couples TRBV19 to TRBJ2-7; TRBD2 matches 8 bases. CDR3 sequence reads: CASSIHRGGEQYF. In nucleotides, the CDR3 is TGTGCCAGTAGTATTCATCGGGGGGGCGAGCAGTACTTC.